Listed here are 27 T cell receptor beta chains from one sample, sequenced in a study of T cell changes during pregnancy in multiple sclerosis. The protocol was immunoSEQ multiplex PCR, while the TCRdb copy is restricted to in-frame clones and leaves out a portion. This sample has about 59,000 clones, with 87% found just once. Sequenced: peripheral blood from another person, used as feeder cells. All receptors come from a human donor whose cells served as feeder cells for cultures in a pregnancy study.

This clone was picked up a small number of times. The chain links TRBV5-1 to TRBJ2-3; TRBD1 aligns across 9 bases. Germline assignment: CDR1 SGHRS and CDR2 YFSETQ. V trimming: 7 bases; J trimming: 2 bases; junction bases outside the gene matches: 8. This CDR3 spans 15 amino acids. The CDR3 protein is CASGLTGGDTDTQYF. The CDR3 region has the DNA TGCGCCAGCGGGCTGACAGGGGGGGACACAGATACGCAGTATTTT.

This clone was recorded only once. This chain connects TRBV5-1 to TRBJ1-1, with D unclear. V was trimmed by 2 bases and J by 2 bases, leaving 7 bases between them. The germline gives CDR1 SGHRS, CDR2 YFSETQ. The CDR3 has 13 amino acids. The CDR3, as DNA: TGCGCCAGCAGCTTCCACAGAAACACTGAAGCTTTCTTT. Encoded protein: CASSFHRNTEAFF.

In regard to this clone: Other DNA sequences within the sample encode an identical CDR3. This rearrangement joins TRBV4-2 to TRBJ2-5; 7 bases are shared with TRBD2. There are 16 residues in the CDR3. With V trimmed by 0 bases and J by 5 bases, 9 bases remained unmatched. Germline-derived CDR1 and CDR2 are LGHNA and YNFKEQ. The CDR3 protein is CASSQDQAGAEETQYF. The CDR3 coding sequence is TGTGCCAGCAGCCAAGATCAGGCGGGAGCGGAGGAGACCCAGTACTTC.

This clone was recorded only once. The CDR3 sequence: CASSLSLQGTYEQYF. CDR3 sequence (DNA): TGTGCCAGCAGTTTATCCCTTCAGGGCACCTACGAGCAGTACTTC. V gene TRBV28 combines with J gene TRBJ2-7, with D perhaps TRBD1 (5 bases). Trimming removed 1 base at V and 2 bases at J, with 12 bases between. This CDR3 contains 15 residues. Per germline, CDR1 MDHEN and CDR2 SYDVKM. Filled out from reference TRBV28 and TRBJ2-7, the complete variable domain reads DVKVTQSSRYLVKRTGEKVFLECVQDMDHENMFWYRQDPGLGLRLIYFSYDVKMKEKGDIPEGYSVSREKKERFSLILESASTNQTSMYLCASSLSLQGTYEQYFGPGTRLTVT.

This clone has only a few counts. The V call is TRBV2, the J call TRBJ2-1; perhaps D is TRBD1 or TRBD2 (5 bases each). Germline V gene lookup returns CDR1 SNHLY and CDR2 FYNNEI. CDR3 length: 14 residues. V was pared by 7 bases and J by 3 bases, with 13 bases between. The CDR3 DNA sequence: TGTGCCAGCACGGGGCGACGCATCTACAATGAGCAGTTCTTC. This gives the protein CASTGRRIYNEQFF.

The CDR3 bases are TGTGCCAGCAGCTCTTGGACAGGGGCGGTCCTCTATGGCTACACCTTC. Translated, it gives CASSSWTGAVLYGYTF. The J gene is TRBJ1-2, the V gene TRBV7-9; 9 positions match TRBD1. The CDR3 totals 16 residues. Germline-derived CDR1 and CDR2 are SEHNR and FQNEAQ (reference sequence). Unmatched junction bases numbered 10, after V lost 4 bases and J lost 4 bases.

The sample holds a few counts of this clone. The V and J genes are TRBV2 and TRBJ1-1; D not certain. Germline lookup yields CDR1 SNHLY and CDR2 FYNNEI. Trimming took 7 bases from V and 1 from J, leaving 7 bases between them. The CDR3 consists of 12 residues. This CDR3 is CASTWQNTEAFF. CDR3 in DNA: TGTGCCAGCACGTGGCAGAACACTGAAGCTTTCTTT.

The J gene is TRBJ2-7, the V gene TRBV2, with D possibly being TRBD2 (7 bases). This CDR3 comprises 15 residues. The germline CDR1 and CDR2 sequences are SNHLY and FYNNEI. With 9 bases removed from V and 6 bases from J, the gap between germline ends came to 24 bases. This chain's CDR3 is CASRWGGHDVPEQYF. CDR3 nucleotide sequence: TGTGCCAGTAGATGGGGGGGACACGATGTACCCGAGCAGTACTTC.

The CDR3 bases are TGTGCCAGCAGTTACGACGGGACAGGGGGGAATGAAAAACTGTTTTTT. Its protein is CASSYDGTGGNEKLFF. This chain links TRBV6-6 with TRBJ1-4; 11 bases are shared with TRBD1. CDR1 and CDR2 (germline): MNHNY, SVGAGI (reference sequence). The V and J ends lost 2 bases and 5 bases, in that order; junction bases with no gene match: 4. This CDR3 spans 16 amino acids.

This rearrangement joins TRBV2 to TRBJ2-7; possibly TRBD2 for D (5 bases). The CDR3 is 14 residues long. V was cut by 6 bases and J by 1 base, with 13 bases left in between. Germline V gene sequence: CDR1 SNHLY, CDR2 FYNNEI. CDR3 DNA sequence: TGTGCCAGCAGGAGGGTCGGGGTTTCCTACGAGCAGTACTTC. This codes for CASRRVGVSYEQYF.

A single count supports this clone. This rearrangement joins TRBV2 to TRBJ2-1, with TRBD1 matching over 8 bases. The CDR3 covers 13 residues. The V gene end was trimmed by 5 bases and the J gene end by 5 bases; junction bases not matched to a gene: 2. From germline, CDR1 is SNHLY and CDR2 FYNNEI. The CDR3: CASSPDRDNEQFF. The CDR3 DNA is TGTGCCAGCAGTCCGGACAGGGACAATGAGCAGTTCTTC.

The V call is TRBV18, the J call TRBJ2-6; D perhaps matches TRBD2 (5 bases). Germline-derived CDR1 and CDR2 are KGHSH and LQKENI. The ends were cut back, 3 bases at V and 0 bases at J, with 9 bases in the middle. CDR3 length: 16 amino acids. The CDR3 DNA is TGTGCCAGCTCACCGGGAGCTGACTCTGGGGCCAACGTCCTGACTTTC. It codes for CASSPGADSGANVLTF.

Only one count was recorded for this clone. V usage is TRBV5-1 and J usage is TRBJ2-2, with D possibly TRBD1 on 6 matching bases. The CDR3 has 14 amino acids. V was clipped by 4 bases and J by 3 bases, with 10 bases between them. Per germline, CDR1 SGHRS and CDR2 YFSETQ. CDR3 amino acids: CASSTDSYTGELFF. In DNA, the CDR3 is TGCGCCAGCAGCACGGACAGTTACACCGGGGAGCTGTTTTTT.

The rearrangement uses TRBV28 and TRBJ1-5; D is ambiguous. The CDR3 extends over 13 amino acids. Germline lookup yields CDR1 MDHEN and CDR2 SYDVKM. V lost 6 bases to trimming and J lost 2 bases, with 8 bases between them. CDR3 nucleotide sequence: TGTGCCAGCAGGGGTTACGGCAATCAGCCCCAGCATTTT. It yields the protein CASRGYGNQPQHF.

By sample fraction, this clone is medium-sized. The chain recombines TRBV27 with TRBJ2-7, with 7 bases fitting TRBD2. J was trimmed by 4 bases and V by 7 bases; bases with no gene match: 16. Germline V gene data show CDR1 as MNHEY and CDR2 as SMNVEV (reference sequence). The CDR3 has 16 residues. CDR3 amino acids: CASTPSRRDYGYEQYF. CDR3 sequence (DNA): TGTGCCAGCACCCCTTCTCGCCGGGACTACGGGTACGAGCAGTACTTC.

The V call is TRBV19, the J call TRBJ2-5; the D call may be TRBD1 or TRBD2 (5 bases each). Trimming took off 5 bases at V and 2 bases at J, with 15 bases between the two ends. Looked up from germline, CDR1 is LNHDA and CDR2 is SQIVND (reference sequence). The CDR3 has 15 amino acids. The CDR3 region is CASSPGDGLQETQYF. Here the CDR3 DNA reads TGTGCCAGTAGTCCCGGGGACGGCTTACAAGAGACCCAGTACTTC.

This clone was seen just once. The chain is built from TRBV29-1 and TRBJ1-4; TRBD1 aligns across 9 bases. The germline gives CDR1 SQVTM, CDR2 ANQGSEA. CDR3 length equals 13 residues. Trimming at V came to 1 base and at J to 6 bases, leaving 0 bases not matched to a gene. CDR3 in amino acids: CSVEGTGDEKLFF. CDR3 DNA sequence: TGCAGCGTTGAAGGGACAGGGGATGAAAAACTGTTTTTT.

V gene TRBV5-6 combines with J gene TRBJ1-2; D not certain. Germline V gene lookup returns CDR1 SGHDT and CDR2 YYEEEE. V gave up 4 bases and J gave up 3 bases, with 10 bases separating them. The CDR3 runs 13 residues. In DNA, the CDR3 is TGTGCCAGCAGCCCGGACGAGGACTATGGCTACACCTTC. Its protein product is CASSPDEDYGYTF.

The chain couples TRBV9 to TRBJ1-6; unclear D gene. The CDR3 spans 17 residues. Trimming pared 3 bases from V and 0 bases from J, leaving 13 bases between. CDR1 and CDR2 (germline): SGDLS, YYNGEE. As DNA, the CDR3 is TGTGCCAGCAGCGGGCCTCTGGGATACTCCTATAATTCACCCCTCCACTTT. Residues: CASSGPLGYSYNSPLHF.

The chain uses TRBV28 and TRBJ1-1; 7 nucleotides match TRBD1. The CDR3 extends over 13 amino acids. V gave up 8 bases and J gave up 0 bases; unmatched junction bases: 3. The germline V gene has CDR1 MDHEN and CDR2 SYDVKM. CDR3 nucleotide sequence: TGTGCCAGCCCGGACAGGCTGAACACTGAAGCTTTCTTT. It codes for CASPDRLNTEAFF.

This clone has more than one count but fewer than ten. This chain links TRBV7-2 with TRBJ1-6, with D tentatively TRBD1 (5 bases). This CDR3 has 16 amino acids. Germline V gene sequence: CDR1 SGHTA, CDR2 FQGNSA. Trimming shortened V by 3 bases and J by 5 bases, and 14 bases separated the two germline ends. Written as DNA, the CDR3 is TGTGCCAGCAGCTTTCGGCAGGGCCCTAATAATTCACCCCTCCACTTT. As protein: CASSFRQGPNNSPLHF.

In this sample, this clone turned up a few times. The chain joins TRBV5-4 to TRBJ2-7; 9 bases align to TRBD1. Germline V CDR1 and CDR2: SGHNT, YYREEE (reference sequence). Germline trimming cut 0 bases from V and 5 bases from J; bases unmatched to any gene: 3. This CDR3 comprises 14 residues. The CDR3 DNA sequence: TGTGCCAGCAGCTTGGAGGGACAGGGAAACGAGCAGTACTTC. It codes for CASSLEGQGNEQYF.

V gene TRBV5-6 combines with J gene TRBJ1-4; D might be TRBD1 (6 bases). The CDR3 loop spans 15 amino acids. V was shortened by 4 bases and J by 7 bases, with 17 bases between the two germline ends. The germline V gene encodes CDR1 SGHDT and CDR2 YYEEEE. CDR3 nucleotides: TGTGCCAGCAGCGCCACAGGAGGGGGATCTGAAAAACTGTTTTTT. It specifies CASSATGGGSEKLFF. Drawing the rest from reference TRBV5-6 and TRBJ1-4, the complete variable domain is DAGVTQSPTHLIKTRGQQVTLRCSPKSGHDTVSWYQQALGQGPQFIFQYYEEEERQRGNFPDRFSGHQFPNYSSELNVNALLLGDSALYLCASSATGGGSEKLFFGSGTQLSVL.

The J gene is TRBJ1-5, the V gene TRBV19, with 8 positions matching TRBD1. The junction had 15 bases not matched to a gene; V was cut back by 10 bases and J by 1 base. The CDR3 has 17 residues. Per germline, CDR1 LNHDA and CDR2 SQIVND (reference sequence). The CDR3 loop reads CATGGTGAPGSNQPQHF. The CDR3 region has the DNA TGTGCCACCGGAGGGACAGGCGCCCCCGGGAGCAATCAGCCCCAGCATTTT.

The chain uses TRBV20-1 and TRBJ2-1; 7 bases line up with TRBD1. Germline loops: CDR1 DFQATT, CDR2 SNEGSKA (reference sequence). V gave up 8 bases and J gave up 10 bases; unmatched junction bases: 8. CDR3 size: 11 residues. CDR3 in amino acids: CSPGTAEEQFF. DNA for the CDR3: TGCAGTCCGGGGACAGCAGAGGAGCAGTTCTTC.

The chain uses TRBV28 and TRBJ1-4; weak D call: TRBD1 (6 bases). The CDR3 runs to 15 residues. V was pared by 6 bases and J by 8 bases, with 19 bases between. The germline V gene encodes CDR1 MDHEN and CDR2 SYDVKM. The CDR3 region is CASRDQGPRREKLFF. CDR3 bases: TGTGCCAGCAGAGATCAGGGGCCTCGGAGGGAAAAACTGTTTTTT.

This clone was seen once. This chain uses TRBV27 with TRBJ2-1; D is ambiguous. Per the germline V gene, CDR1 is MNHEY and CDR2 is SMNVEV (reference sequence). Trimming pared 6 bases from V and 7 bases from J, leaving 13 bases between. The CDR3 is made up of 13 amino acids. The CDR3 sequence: CASRFTLGNEQFF. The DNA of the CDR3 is TGTGCCAGCAGGTTTACCCTAGGAAATGAGCAGTTCTTC.